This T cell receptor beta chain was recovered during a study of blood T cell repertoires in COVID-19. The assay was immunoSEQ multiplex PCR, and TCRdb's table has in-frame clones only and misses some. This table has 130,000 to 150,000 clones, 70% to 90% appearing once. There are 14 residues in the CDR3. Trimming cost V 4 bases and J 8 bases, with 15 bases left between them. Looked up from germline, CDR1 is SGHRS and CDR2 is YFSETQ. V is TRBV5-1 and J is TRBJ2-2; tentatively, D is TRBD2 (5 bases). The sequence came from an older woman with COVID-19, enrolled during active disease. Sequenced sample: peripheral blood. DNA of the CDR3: TGCGCCAGCAGCCCGGATCCGGGCGGGGGGGAGCTGTTTTTT. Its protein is CASSPDPGGGELFF.